This T cell receptor (beta chain) stems from a study of OX40 agonist ivuxolimab in advanced cancers. The wider study: At doses from 0.01 to 10 mg/kg, patients were given intravenous ivuxolimab every 2 weeks. Dose-escalation patients were diagnosed with hepatocellular carcinoma, melanoma, renal cell cancer or head and neck cancer. Regarding the study as a whole: With doses of 0.1-3.0 mg/kg, partial responders showed among the lowest clonal expansion.

Method: immunoSEQ multiplex PCR; TCRdb's copy keeps in-frame clones and lacks some. The table has about 38,000 clones, about three quarters seen once. Autoimmune disease history or systemic immunosuppression disqualified patients. The CDR3 loop spans 14 amino acids. The V and J ends lost 3 bases and 6 bases respectively, with 11 bases between them. Germline V gene data show CDR1 as KGHSH and CDR2 as LQKENI. In this sample, this clone turned up once. Its antigen is unknown. The sequence derives from an adult with an advanced solid tumor such as melanoma, head and neck, liver or kidney cancer. The J gene is TRBJ1-4, the V gene TRBV18; D gene unclear. This specimen was CD4+ or CD8+ T cells sorted from blood, taken in a trial of the OX40 agonist ivuxolimab. The CDR3 nucleotides read TGTGCCAGCTCACCGGGCGGCGAGGATGAAAAACTGTTTTTT. Translation gives CASSPGGEDEKLFF.